A single sample gave rise to the 25 T cell receptor beta chains below, sequenced in a study of cytomegalovirus exposure and HLA in healthy donors. With 60 Vbeta and 13 Jbeta primers, the PCR was carried out. The data were produced by immunoSEQ multiplex PCR, yet TCRdb's version contains in-frame clones alone and is incomplete. The table shows 200,000 to 250,000 clones, with around 80% occurring only once. The sequencing sample was made of PBMCs. The receptor source for this set is a woman in her sixties or seventies in good health and CMV-seropositive.

This clone was counted between two and nine times. The J gene is TRBJ1-6, the V gene TRBV30; D possibly corresponds to TRBD1 (5 bases). The germline V gene has CDR1 GTSNPN and CDR2 SVGIG (reference sequence). The CDR3 is made up of 13 amino acids. Trimming shortened V by 1 base and J by 9 bases, and 10 bases separated the two germline ends. CDR3: CAWSDRIISPLHF. The CDR3 coding sequence is TGTGCCTGGAGTGACAGGATAATTTCACCCCTCCACTTT.

The chain uses TRBV10-1 and TRBJ2-1; perhaps TRBD1 as D (6 bases). Germline assignment: CDR1 WNHNN and CDR2 SYGVQD (reference sequence). The CDR3 is made up of 13 amino acids. The germline V and J ends were trimmed by 3 bases and 8 bases, with 11 bases remaining between them. The CDR3 is CASSEIGGYEQFF. CDR3 bases: TGCGCCAGCAGTGAAATTGGGGGCTATGAGCAGTTCTTC.

This CDR3 reads CASGRAWGGTDTQYF. The CDR3 DNA sequence: TGTGCTAGCGGCAGGGCCTGGGGGGGCACAGATACGCAGTATTTT. The rearrangement joins TRBV12-5 to TRBJ2-3; D might be TRBD2 (6 bases). The CDR3 is made up of 15 amino acids. Germline V gene lookup returns CDR1 LGHNT and CDR2 FRNRAP. V was pared by 9 bases and J by 1 base, with 17 bases between.

The V and J genes are TRBV14 and TRBJ2-3, with TRBD2 matching 14 bases. This CDR3 spans 17 amino acids. Losses at the gene ends were 4 bases for V and 5 bases for J; bases not matched to a gene: 8. CDR1 and CDR2 from the germline V gene are SGHDN and FVKESK. CDR3 DNA: TGTGCCAGCAGCCCATACTCCGGGACTAGCGGGGGAGATACGCAGTATTTT. This gives the protein CASSPYSGTSGGDTQYF.

The chain couples TRBV11-3 to TRBJ2-7; a weak D match, TRBD1 (5 bases). V lost 5 bases to trimming and J lost 12 bases, with 14 bases between them. Per germline, CDR1 SGHNT and CDR2 YENEEA. This CDR3 is 11 amino acids long. The DNA of the CDR3 is TGTGCCAGCAGCACCAGGGTCCAGCGGTACTTC. It yields the protein CASSTRVQRYF.

The chain carries TRBV7-8 and TRBJ1-5; maybe TRBD1 (5 bases). The V end lost 5 bases, the J end lost 7 bases, and 12 bases lay between the germline ends. The CDR3 spans 13 residues. CDR1 SGHVS and CDR2 FQNEAQ come from the germline V gene. The CDR3 bases are TGTGCCAGCAGCACATTAGGGGCCCAGCCCCAGCATTTT. Its protein product is CASSTLGAQPQHF.

V gene TRBV10-3 combines with J gene TRBJ2-3, with 8 bases aligning to TRBD2. This CDR3 spans 17 amino acids. The J segment lost 0 bases and the V segment lost 4 bases, leaving 9 bases of the junction unmatched. Germline loops: CDR1 ENHRY, CDR2 SYGVKD. The CDR3 loop reads CAISAVAGLHSTDTQYF. CDR3 in DNA: TGTGCCATCAGTGCGGTAGCGGGACTTCATAGCACAGATACGCAGTATTTT.

The chain is built from TRBV25-1 and TRBJ2-1; 7 nucleotides agree with TRBD2. The ends lost 1 base at V and 6 bases at J; junction bases unmatched: 12. CDR1 is MGHDK and CDR2 is SYGVNS in the germline V gene. The CDR3 loop spans 17 amino acids. CDR3 in DNA: TGTGCCAGCAGTGAATCTTTTGGCGGGAGTTCGGGCAATGAGCAGTTCTTC. Residues: CASSESFGGSSGNEQFF.

The chain combines TRBV4-3 with TRBJ2-6; TRBD2 aligns across 8 bases. Trimming at V came to 3 bases and at J to 0 bases, leaving 4 bases not matched to a gene. The CDR3 consists of 17 residues. CDR1 and CDR2 (germline): LGHNA, YSLEER. The CDR3 here is CASSHPGGGSGANVLTF. The CDR3 bases are TGCGCCAGCAGCCACCCGGGGGGGGGCTCTGGGGCCAACGTCCTGACTTTC.

For the CDR3, the DNA is TGTGCCTGGAGTAGGGGGGGGAACACTGAAGCTTTCTTT. It is translated as CAWSRGGNTEAFF. The genes are TRBV30 and TRBJ1-1; D perhaps matches TRBD1 (6 bases). Trimming removed 2 bases from V and 1 base from J, with 8 bases in between. CDR3 length: 13 amino acids. In germline, CDR1 is GTSNPN, CDR2 SVGIG (reference sequence).

This clone appeared a single time. The chain uses TRBV5-1 and TRBJ1-1; TRBD1 is a possible D gene (5 bases). V lost 1 base, J lost 10 bases, and 11 bases lay in between. Looked up from germline, CDR1 is SGHRS and CDR2 is YFSETQ. This CDR3 is 12 amino acids long. The CDR3 DNA reads as TGCGCCAGCAGCTTGAGGGGAATGGTAGCTTTCTTT. Protein: CASSLRGMVAFF. Combining the CDR3 with reference TRBV5-1 and TRBJ1-1 gives the whole variable domain KAGVTQTPRYLIKTRGQQVTLSCSPISGHRSVSWYQQTPGQGLQFLFEYFSETQRNKGNFPGRFSGRQFSNSRSEMNVSTLELGDSALYLCASSLRGMVAFFGQGTRLTVV.

The rearrangement joins TRBV2 to TRBJ1-5; tentatively, D is TRBD1 (6 bases). The CDR3 length is 14 residues. With 6 bases removed from V and 7 bases from J, the gap between germline ends came to 16 bases. CDR1 is SNHLY and CDR2 is FYNNEI in the germline V gene. The CDR3 sequence: CASRANRVGQPQHF. CDR3 sequence (DNA): TGTGCCAGCAGAGCTAACAGGGTTGGGCAGCCCCAGCATTTT.

The rearrangement uses TRBV5-1 and TRBJ2-6; 7 bases are shared with TRBD1. The V gene end was trimmed by 4 bases and the J gene end by 0 bases; junction bases not matched to a gene: 4. Germline assignment: CDR1 SGHRS and CDR2 YFSETQ. The CDR3 has 16 residues. The CDR3 DNA follows: TGCGCCAGCAGCCCGGGACAGTACTCTGGGGCCAACGTCCTGACTTTC. Residues: CASSPGQYSGANVLTF.

This chain joins TRBV21-1 and TRBJ2-7; the table assigns TRBD1, which was not confirmed against the DNA. TRBV21-1 is described as a pseudogene. This CDR3 has 14 amino acids. CDR3 bases: TGTGCCAGCAGCAAGACGGGACAGGGGTACGAGCAGTACTTC. It encodes CASSKTGQGYEQYF.

V usage is TRBV6-5 and J usage is TRBJ1-2; maybe TRBD1 (6 bases). The CDR3 totals 13 residues. V lost 5 bases and J lost 5, with 12 bases in between. Germline CDR1 is MNHEY and CDR2 is SVGAGI. The CDR3 loop reads CASSPNREYGYTF. The CDR3 DNA follows: TGTGCCAGCAGTCCCAACAGGGAGTATGGCTACACCTTC.

The rearrangement links TRBV7-6 to TRBJ2-1, with D uncertain. CDR3 length equals 11 residues. CDR1 is SGHVS and CDR2 is FNYEAQ in the germline V gene. V was cut by 5 bases and J by 7 bases, with 6 bases left in between. CDR3 protein: CASSLLNEQFF. CDR3 nucleotides: TGTGCCAGCAGCCTCTTGAATGAGCAGTTCTTC.

In this sample, this clone turned up a few times. The chain combines TRBV9 with TRBJ2-1, with D possibly matching TRBD2 (6 bases). V was cut by 1 base and J by 0 bases, with 8 bases left in between. CDR1 and CDR2 (germline): SGDLS, YYNGEE. This CDR3 contains 15 residues. CDR3 sequence: CASSVRGSSYNEQFF. The CDR3 DNA is TGTGCCAGCAGCGTACGGGGGAGCTCCTACAATGAGCAGTTCTTC.

The gene calls are TRBV27 and TRBJ1-2; tentatively, D is TRBD1 (6 bases). The CDR3 has 14 residues. Trimming took 2 bases from V and 8 from J, leaving 15 bases between them. Germline loops: CDR1 MNHEY, CDR2 SMNVEV (reference sequence). The CDR3 DNA reads as TGTGCCAGCAGTTTAAAAAGGCCGGACAGCGGCTACACCTTC. As protein: CASSLKRPDSGYTF.

This clone has just a few counts. The V and J genes are TRBV2 and TRBJ1-4; unclear D gene. Germline V gives CDR1 SNHLY, CDR2 FYNNEI. This CDR3 is 13 amino acids long. V lost 4 bases to trimming and J lost 4 bases, with 7 bases between them. The CDR3 coding sequence is TGTGCCAGCAGTGGGGGAGTTAATGAAAAACTGTTTTTT. Its translation is CASSGGVNEKLFF.

V gene TRBV6-1 combines with J gene TRBJ2-7; TRBD2 matches at 10 bases. Germline loops: CDR1 MNHNS, CDR2 SASEGT. This CDR3 comprises 14 residues. The V and J ends lost 9 bases and 0 bases, in that order; junction bases with no gene match: 5. The CDR3 loop is CARQAGGPSYEQYF. CDR3 sequence (DNA): TGTGCCAGACAAGCGGGAGGGCCCTCCTACGAGCAGTACTTC.

This sequence joins TRBV2 and TRBJ2-7, with TRBD1 matching 9 bases. The CDR3 is 14 amino acids. Looked up from germline, CDR1 is SNHLY and CDR2 is FYNNEI. Trimming took 7 bases from V and 3 from J; bases not matched to a gene: 7. The CDR3 spells CASNLQDRGYEQYF. The CDR3 DNA reads TGTGCCAGCAACCTCCAGGACAGGGGCTACGAGCAGTACTTC.

The CDR3 region is CAWSVLSYNSPLHF. CDR3 nucleotides: TGTGCCTGGAGTGTACTTTCATATAATTCACCCCTCCACTTT. The rearrangement links TRBV30 to TRBJ1-6; D ambiguous. The V end lost 0 bases, the J end lost 4 bases, and 7 bases lay between the germline ends. The CDR3 runs 14 residues. In germline, CDR1 is GTSNPN, CDR2 SVGIG (reference sequence).

The chain carries TRBV4-3 and TRBJ2-2; D is undetermined. Germline V gene lookup returns CDR1 LGHNA and CDR2 YSLEER. The CDR3 is 16 amino acids. V was clipped by 1 base and J by 2 bases, with 11 bases between them. In DNA, the CDR3 is TGCGCCAGCAGCCAAGTCTTGTCGGTAAACACCGGGGAGCTGTTTTTT. Protein: CASSQVLSVNTGELFF.

This clone was observed a few times. The gene calls are TRBV9 and TRBJ1-4, with a weak D call TRBD1 (6 bases). The CDR3 is made up of 15 amino acids. Germline lookup yields CDR1 SGDLS and CDR2 YYNGEE. The germline V and J ends were trimmed by 0 bases and 5 bases, with 11 bases remaining between them. Here the CDR3 DNA reads TGTGCCAGCAGCGTAGTTCCCACAGGGAATGAAAAACTGTTTTTT. The encoded protein is CASSVVPTGNEKLFF.

This chain connects TRBV19 to TRBJ2-3; unclear D gene. The CDR3 totals 14 residues. The V gene's germline CDR1 is LNHDA and CDR2 SQIVND (reference sequence). Trimming removed 1 base from V and 3 bases from J, with 8 bases in between. CDR3 loop: CASSIGDATDTQYF. In DNA form, the CDR3 reads TGTGCCAGTAGTATAGGAGATGCAACAGATACGCAGTATTTT.